The next 15 T cell receptor beta chains were all read from a single sample in a study of shared clonotypes between healthy human individuals. TCRdb keeps only in-frame clones here, not all; method: immunoSEQ multiplex PCR. The table records a few million clones, approximately 96% of them present only once. The sequencing input was naive CD4+ T cells sorted from blood. As for subset: CD45RA+ positively selected. These receptors were taken from a man between 18 and 29 years old in good health.

The DNA for the CDR3 is TGTGCCATCAGTGAGTTGGACAGTGCGTATGGCTACACCTTC. Its protein is CAISELDSAYGYTF. The rearrangement links TRBV10-3 to TRBJ1-2; possibly TRBD1 for D (6 bases). This CDR3 has 14 residues. Between the trimmed V and J ends, which lost 1 base and 5 bases, there was a span of 11 bases. Germline-derived CDR1 and CDR2 are ENHRY and SYGVKD.

For the CDR3, the DNA is TGTGCCAGCAGCGTAGAACACACCGGGGAGCTGTTTTTT. This encodes CASSVEHTGELFF. The chain joins TRBV9 to TRBJ2-2; no firm D call. CDR3 size: 13 residues. V gave up 0 bases and J gave up 3 bases, with 3 bases separating them. Germline CDR1 and CDR2: SGDLS and YYNGEE.

The rearrangement joins TRBV30 to TRBJ1-4, with 9 positions matching TRBD1. Germline V CDR1 and CDR2: GTSNPN, SVGIG (reference sequence). The CDR3 runs 15 residues. Losses at the gene ends were 2 bases for V and 5 bases for J; bases not matched to a gene: 6. CDR3 region: CAWSSETGGNEKLFF. CDR3 bases: TGTGCCTGGAGTTCGGAGACAGGGGGGAATGAAAAACTGTTTTTT.

The J gene is TRBJ1-1, the V gene TRBV7-8; D remains unclear. Trimming pared 3 bases from V and 2 bases from J, leaving 10 bases between. Per the germline V gene, CDR1 is SGHVS and CDR2 is FQNEAQ. The CDR3 runs to 14 residues. The CDR3 sequence: CASSFRVFNTEAFF. The CDR3 bases are TGTGCCAGCAGCTTCCGGGTCTTCAACACTGAAGCTTTCTTT.

The chain combines TRBV18 with TRBJ1-5; possible D gene TRBD1, 6 bases. CDR3 size: 14 residues. Trimming shortened V by 3 bases and J by 6 bases, and 12 bases separated the two germline ends. Germline CDR1 and CDR2: KGHSH and LQKENI. As DNA, the CDR3 is TGTGCCAGCTCACCGGGGACCAGGGGTCAGCCCCAGCATTTT. This codes for CASSPGTRGQPQHF.

The rearrangement links TRBV6-6 to TRBJ1-1, with D uncertain. This CDR3 has 14 amino acids. Per the germline V gene, CDR1 is MNHNY and CDR2 is SVGAGI (reference sequence). V was shortened by 6 bases and J by 0 bases, with 11 bases between the two germline ends. In DNA, the CDR3 is TGTGCCAGCAGCTATCGTTTTCTGAACACTGAAGCTTTCTTT. This encodes CASSYRFLNTEAFF.

The chain couples TRBV20-1 to TRBJ1-3; no reliable D call. Trimming pared 5 bases from V and 6 bases from J, leaving 8 bases between. Germline loops: CDR1 DFQATT, CDR2 SNEGSKA (reference sequence). This CDR3 is 11 amino acids long. The CDR3 nucleotides read TGCAGTGCTCTAGAACTAAACACCATATATTTT. As protein: CSALELNTIYF.

Comment on this clone: The same CDR3 can be traced to other DNA sequences in this sample. The chain carries TRBV11-2 and TRBJ1-1; unclear D gene. This CDR3 is 14 amino acids long. Germline values: CDR1 SGHAT, CDR2 FQNNGV. Trimming took 0 bases from V and 0 from J, leaving 5 bases between them. CDR3 in DNA: TGTGCCAGCAGCTTAGAAGGAGTGAACACTGAAGCTTTCTTT. Its translation is CASSLEGVNTEAFF.

About this clone: This specimen includes other DNA sequences encoding the same CDR3. The rearrangement uses TRBV6-5 and TRBJ2-7, with 10 bases fitting TRBD1. CDR1 MNHEY and CDR2 SVGAGI come from the germline V gene. This CDR3 contains 15 residues. Trimming at V came to 4 bases and at J to 1 base, leaving 4 bases not matched to a gene. This chain's CDR3 is CASSFRDRGSYEQYF. The DNA for the CDR3 is TGTGCCAGCAGTTTTCGGGACAGGGGTTCCTACGAGCAGTACTTC.

The chain employs TRBV7-9 and TRBJ1-4; weak D call: TRBD1 (6 bases). The CDR3 runs to 15 residues. Trimming removed 5 bases at V and 5 bases at J, with 15 bases between. Germline V gene sequence: CDR1 SEHNR, CDR2 FQNEAQ (reference sequence). The CDR3 DNA follows: TGTGCCAGCAGCCCCTTCGAAGGGGGGAATGAAAAACTGTTTTTT. Translating gives CASSPFEGGNEKLFF.

This sequence joins TRBV7-2 and TRBJ2-1; TRBD2 matches 11 bases. Per the germline V gene, CDR1 is SGHTA and CDR2 is FQGNSA. This CDR3 has 17 residues. V gave up 3 bases and J gave up 2 bases; unmatched junction bases: 6. The CDR3 bases are TGTGCCAGCAGCTTTAGACTAGCGGGAAGGACCTACAATGAGCAGTTCTTC. Translating gives CASSFRLAGRTYNEQFF.

The rearrangement joins TRBV2 to TRBJ1-6; D is ambiguous. CDR3 size: 13 residues. The germline gives CDR1 SNHLY, CDR2 FYNNEI. Trimming pared 11 bases from V and 7 bases from J, leaving 15 bases between. The CDR3 DNA sequence: TGTGCCTCTCGGCCTGCTCCGAATTCACCCCTCCACTTT. It codes for CASRPAPNSPLHF.

This chain joins TRBV5-1 and TRBJ1-1; a weak D match, TRBD1 (5 bases). The germline gives CDR1 SGHRS, CDR2 YFSETQ. Trimming removed 5 bases at V and 8 bases at J, with 22 bases between. The CDR3 loop spans 15 amino acids. The CDR3 here is CASRPTVAGGREAFF. The CDR3 DNA sequence: TGCGCCAGCAGACCAACGGTTGCGGGGGGTCGGGAAGCTTTCTTT.

The V and J genes are TRBV6-5 and TRBJ2-3; TRBD2 aligns across 8 bases. The J segment lost 0 bases and the V segment lost 6 bases, leaving 8 bases of the junction unmatched. Germline V CDR1 and CDR2: MNHEY, SVGAGI. The CDR3 runs 16 residues. The CDR3 here is CASSYGLAQSTDTQYF. CDR3 in DNA: TGTGCCAGCAGCTACGGACTAGCCCAGAGCACAGATACGCAGTATTTT.

The J gene is TRBJ1-4, the V gene TRBV23-1, with 12 positions matching TRBD1. TRBV23-1 is assigned to the ORF class and has an uncertain function. There are 19 residues in the CDR3. Trimming cost V 6 bases and J 5 bases; bases outside gene matches: 16. CDR3 in DNA: TGCGCCAGCAGCCTCGATAAGGGACAGGGGGCCATTTGGAATGAAAAACTGTTTTTT. This encodes CASSLDKGQGAIWNEKLFF.